The 5 T cell receptor beta chains given below trace back to one sample, sequenced in a study of post-analysis software for immune sequencing data. Built from TCR beta cDNA, the libraries had unique molecular identifiers in them. One entry per CDR3 protein, called by TCRdb with MiXCR from the PCR reads. The table lists hundreds of thousands of distinct CDR3 sequences, approximately 59% of them singletons. Their specific antigens are unknown. General study points: The five TRBV segments detected at higher frequency in patients than in controls included TRBV5-6, TRBV5-1 and TRBV20-1.

The sequenced material came from blood. These receptors all come from a girl aged 2-10 years with multiple sclerosis.

Turning to this clonotype: One junction end disagrees with the germline gene, perhaps due to a read error. This chain links TRBV5-1 with TRBJ2-3, with 13 bases identical to TRBD2. The CDR3 is 19 residues long. Germline V gene data show CDR1 as SGHRS and CDR2 as YFSETQ. CDR3 bases: TGCGTCAGCAGCCAAAGCCGGACTAGCGGGGGCTTTAGCACAGATACGCAGTATTTT. It codes for CVSSQSRTSGGFSTDTQYF.

The CDR3 region has the DNA TGCAGTGCCAACGGACAGGGGGCCCGGGGTGAGCAGTTCTTC. Translation: CSANGQGARGEQFF. The J gene is TRBJ2-1, the V gene TRBV20-1; TRBD1 matches 11 bases. The V gene end was trimmed by 6 bases and the J gene end by 9 bases; junction bases not matched to a gene: 10. Germline V CDR1 and CDR2: DFQATT, SNEGSKA (reference sequence). This CDR3 is 14 amino acids long.

This rearrangement joins TRBV18 to TRBJ1-2; D is unclear. Germline loops: CDR1 KGHSH, CDR2 LQKENI. Trimming took 0 bases from V and 1 from J, leaving 12 bases between them. The CDR3 runs to 16 residues. The CDR3 here is CASSPPRARVNYGYTF. The CDR3 nucleotides are TGTGCCAGCTCACCACCGAGGGCCAGAGTTAACTATGGCTACACCTTC.

V and J are TRBV10-3 and TRBJ1-2; 9 bases agree with TRBD1. The CDR3 spans 12 residues. Trimming took 5 bases from V and 6 from J; bases not matched to a gene: 1. Germline-derived CDR1 and CDR2 are ENHRY and SYGVKD. CDR3 in DNA: TGTGCCATCAGTCGACAGGGGGATGGCTACACCTTC. This gives the protein CAISRQGDGYTF.

This chain joins TRBV6-6 and TRBJ2-5; D possibly corresponds to TRBD1 (5 bases). The better agreement between TRBJ2-4 and the DNA end casts doubt on the J call. The CDR3 is 13 residues long. The germline V gene encodes CDR1 MNHNY and CDR2 SVGAGI (reference sequence). The CDR3 loop reads CASRPDRENIQYF. CDR3 bases: TGTGCCAGCAGACCTGACAGAGAAAACATTCAGTACTTC.